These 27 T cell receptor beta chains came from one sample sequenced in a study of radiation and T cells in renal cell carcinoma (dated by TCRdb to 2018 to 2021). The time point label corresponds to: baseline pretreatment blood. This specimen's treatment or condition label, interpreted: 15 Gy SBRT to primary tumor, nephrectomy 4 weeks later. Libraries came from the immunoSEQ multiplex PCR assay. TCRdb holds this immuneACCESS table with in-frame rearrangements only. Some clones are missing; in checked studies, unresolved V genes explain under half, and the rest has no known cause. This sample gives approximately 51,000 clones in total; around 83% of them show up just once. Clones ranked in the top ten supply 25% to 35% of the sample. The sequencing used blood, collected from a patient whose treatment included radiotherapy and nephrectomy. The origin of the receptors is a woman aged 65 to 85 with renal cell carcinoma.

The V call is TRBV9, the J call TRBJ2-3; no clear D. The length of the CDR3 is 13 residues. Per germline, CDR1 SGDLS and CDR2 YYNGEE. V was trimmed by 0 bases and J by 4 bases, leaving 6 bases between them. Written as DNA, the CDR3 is TGTGCCAGCAGCGTAGGGCAGCCAGATACGCAGTATTTT. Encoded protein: CASSVGQPDTQYF.

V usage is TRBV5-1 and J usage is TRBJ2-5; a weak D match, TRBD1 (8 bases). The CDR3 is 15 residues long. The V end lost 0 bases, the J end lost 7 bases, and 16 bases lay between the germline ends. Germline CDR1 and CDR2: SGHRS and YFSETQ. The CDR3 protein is CASSLGTGGVRTQYF. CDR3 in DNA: TGCGCCAGCAGCTTGGGTACAGGGGGGGTTCGGACCCAGTACTTC.

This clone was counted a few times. The CDR3 region is CASSQSGGGETQYF. The CDR3 region has the DNA TGCGCCAGCAGCCAATCAGGGGGCGGGGAGACCCAGTACTTC. V gene TRBV4-1 combines with J gene TRBJ2-5; 8 nucleotides agree with TRBD1. Germline CDR1 is MGHRA and CDR2 is YSYEKL. Germline trimming cut 2 bases from V and 5 bases from J; bases unmatched to any gene: 4. The CDR3 has 14 amino acids.

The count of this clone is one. Written as DNA, the CDR3 is TGCGCCAGCAGCTTGCAGGGGCAAAGGAACACTGAAGCTTTCTTT. It is translated as CASSLQGQRNTEAFF. The chain carries TRBV5-1 and TRBJ1-1; weak D call: TRBD1 (6 bases). CDR3 length: 15 residues. Germline lookup yields CDR1 SGHRS and CDR2 YFSETQ. The V gene lost 1 base and the J gene lost 1 base, with 11 bases spanning the gap.

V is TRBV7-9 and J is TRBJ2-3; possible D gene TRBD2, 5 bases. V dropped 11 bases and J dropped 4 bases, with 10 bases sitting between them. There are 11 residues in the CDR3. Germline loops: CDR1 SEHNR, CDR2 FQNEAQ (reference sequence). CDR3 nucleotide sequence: TGTGCCTCTGAGGGCTCAGATACGCAGTATTTT. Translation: CASEGSDTQYF.

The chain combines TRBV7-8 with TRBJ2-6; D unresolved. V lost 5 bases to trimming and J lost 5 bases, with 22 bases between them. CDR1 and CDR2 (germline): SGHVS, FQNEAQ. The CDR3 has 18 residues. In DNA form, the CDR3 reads TGTGCCAGCAGCGACTGGAGTTACCCACAAAGTCGGGCCAACGTCCTGACTTTC. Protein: CASSDWSYPQSRANVLTF.

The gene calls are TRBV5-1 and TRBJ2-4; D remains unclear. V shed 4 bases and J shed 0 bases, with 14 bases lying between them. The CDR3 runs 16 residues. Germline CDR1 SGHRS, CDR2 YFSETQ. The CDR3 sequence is CASSPGLALAKNIQYF. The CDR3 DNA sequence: TGCGCCAGCAGCCCAGGTCTCGCCTTAGCCAAAAACATTCAGTACTTC.

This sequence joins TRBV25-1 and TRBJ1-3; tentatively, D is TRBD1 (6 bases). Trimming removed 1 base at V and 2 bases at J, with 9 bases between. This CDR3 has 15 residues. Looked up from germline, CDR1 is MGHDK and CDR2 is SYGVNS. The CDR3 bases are TGTGCCAGCAGTGAATCGCCAGGGGCTGGAAACACCATATATTTT. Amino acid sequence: CASSESPGAGNTIYF.

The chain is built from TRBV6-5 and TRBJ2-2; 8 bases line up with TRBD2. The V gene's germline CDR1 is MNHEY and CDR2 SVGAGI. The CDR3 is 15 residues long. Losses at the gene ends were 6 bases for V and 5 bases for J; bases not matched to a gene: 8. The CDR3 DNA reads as TGTGCCAGCAGATCGAGCGGGAGACGAACCGGGGAGCTGTTTTTT. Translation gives CASRSSGRRTGELFF.

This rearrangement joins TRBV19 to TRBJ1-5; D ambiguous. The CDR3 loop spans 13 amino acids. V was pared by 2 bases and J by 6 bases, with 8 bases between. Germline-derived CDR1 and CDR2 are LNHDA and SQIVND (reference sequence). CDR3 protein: CASSIFSSQPQHF. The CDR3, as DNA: TGTGCCAGTAGTATATTCTCGAGTCAGCCCCAGCATTTT.

This chain's CDR3 is CASSSGQGNTDTQYF. As DNA, the CDR3 is TGCGCCAGCAGCTCGGGACAGGGGAACACAGATACGCAGTATTTT. The chain has TRBV5-1 and TRBJ2-3, with TRBD1 matching over 10 bases. In germline, CDR1 is SGHRS, CDR2 YFSETQ. This CDR3 has 15 amino acids. The J segment lost 2 bases and the V segment lost 3 bases, leaving 3 bases of the junction unmatched.

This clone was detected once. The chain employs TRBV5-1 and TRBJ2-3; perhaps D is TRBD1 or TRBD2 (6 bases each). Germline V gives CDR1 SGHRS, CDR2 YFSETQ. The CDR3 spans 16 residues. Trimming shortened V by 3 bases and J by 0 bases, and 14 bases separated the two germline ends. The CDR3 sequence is CASSSQGTSSTDTQYF. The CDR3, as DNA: TGCGCCAGCAGCTCCCAGGGGACTTCTAGCACAGATACGCAGTATTTT.

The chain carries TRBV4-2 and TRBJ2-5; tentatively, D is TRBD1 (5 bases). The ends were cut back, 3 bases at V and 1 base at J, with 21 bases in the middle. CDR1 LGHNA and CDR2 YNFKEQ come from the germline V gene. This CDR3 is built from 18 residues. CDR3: CASSHGVGHSTGQETQYF. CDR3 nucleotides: TGTGCCAGCAGCCACGGAGTTGGACATTCCACAGGCCAAGAGACCCAGTACTTC.

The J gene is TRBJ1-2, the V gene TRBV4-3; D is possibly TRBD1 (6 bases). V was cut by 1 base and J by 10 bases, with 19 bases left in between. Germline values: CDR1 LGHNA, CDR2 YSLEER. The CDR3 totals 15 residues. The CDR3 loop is CASSQVGARGMDYTF. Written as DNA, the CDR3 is TGCGCCAGCAGCCAAGTAGGGGCCAGGGGTATGGACTACACCTTC.

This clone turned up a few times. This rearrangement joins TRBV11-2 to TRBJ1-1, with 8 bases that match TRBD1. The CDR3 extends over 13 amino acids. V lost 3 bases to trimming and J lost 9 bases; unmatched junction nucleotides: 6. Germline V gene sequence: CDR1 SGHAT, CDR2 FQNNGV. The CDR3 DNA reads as TGTGCCAGCAGCTTGACTGGACAGGGTAAAGCTTTCTTT. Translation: CASSLTGQGKAFF.

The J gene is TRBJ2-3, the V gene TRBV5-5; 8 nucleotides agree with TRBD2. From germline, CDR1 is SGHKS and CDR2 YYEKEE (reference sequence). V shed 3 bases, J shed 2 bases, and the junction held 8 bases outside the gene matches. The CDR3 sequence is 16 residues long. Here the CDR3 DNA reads TGTGCCAGCAGCTCCCGCTCCGGGGGGGCCACAGATACGCAGTATTTT. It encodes CASSSRSGGATDTQYF.

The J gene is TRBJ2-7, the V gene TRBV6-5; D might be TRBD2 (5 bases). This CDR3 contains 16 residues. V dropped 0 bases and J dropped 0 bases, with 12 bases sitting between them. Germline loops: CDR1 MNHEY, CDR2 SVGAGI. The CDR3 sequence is CASSYSSSGSSYEQYF. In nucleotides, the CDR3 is TGTGCCAGCAGTTACTCGAGTTCTGGGAGCTCCTACGAGCAGTACTTC.

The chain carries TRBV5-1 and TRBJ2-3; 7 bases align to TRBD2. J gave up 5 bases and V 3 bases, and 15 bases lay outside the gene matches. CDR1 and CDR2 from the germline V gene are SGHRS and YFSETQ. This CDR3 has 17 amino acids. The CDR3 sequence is CASSSGLRTSNVDTQYF. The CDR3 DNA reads TGCGCCAGCAGCTCCGGTCTTCGGACTAGTAATGTAGATACGCAGTATTTT.

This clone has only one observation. CDR3 sequence (DNA): TGTGCCAGCAGACAAGTTGGGGCAGATACGCAGTATTTT. This translates into CASRQVGADTQYF. The chain has TRBV7-2 and TRBJ2-3; no reliable D call. The CDR3 consists of 13 residues. V lost 6 bases and J 4 bases, leaving 11 bases between the germline ends. Germline-derived CDR1 and CDR2 are SGHTA and FQGNSA.

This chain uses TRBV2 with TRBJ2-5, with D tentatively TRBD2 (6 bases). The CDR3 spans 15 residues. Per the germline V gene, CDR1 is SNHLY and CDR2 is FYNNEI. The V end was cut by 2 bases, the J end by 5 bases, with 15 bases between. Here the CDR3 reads CASSERGRQWETQYF. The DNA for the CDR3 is TGTGCCAGCAGTGAAAGAGGGAGGCAGTGGGAGACCCAGTACTTC. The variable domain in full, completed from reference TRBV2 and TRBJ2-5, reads EPEVTQTPSHQVTQMGQEVILRCVPISNHLYFYWYRQILGQKVEFLVSFYNNEISEKSEIFDDQFSVERPDGSNFTLKIRSTKLEDSAMYFCASSERGRQWETQYFGPGTRLLVL.

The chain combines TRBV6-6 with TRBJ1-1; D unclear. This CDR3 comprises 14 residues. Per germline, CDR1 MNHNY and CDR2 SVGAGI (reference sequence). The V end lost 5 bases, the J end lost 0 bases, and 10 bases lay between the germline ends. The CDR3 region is CASSSTSMNTEAFF. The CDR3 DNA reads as TGTGCCAGCAGTAGCACCTCCATGAACACTGAAGCTTTCTTT.

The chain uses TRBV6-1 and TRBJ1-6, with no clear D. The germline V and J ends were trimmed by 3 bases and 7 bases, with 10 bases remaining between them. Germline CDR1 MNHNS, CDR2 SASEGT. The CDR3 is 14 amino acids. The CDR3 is CASSEGKGNSPLHF. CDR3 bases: TGTGCCAGCAGTGAGGGTAAGGGCAATTCACCCCTCCACTTT.

CDR3 bases: TGTGCCAGCAGCCTCCGGACAGGGACTAATGAAAAACTGTTTTTT. It translates to CASSLRTGTNEKLFF. V and J are TRBV7-9 and TRBJ1-4; 8 nucleotides agree with TRBD1. V gave up 5 bases and J gave up 2 bases; unmatched junction bases: 4. CDR1 is SEHNR, CDR2 FQNEAQ, per germline (reference sequence). The CDR3 covers 15 residues. Looking up the rest from reference TRBV7-9 and TRBJ1-4 gives the full variable domain: DTGVSQNPRHKITKRGQNVTFRCDPISEHNRLYWYRQTLGQGPEFLTYFQNEAQLEKSRLLSDRFSAERPKGSFSTLEIQRTEQGDSAMYLCASSLRTGTNEKLFFGSGTQLSVL.

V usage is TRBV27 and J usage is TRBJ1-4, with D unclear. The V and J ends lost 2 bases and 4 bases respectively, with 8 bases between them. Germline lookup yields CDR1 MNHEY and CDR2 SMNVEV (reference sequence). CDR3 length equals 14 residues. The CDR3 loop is CASSLQGNNEKLFF. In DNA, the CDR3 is TGTGCCAGCAGTTTACAAGGGAATAATGAAAAACTGTTTTTT.

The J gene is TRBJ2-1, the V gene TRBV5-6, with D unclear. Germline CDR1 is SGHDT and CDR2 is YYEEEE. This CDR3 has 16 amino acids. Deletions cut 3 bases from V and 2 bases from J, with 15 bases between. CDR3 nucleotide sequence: TGTGCCAGCAGCTCGCTGGAGACTCGTACCTACAATGAGCAGTTCTTC. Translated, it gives CASSSLETRTYNEQFF.

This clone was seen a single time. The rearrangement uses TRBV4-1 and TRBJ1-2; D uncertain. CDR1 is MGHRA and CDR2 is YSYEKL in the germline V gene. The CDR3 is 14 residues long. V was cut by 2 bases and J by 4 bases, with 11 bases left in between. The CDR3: CASSQHFVGYGYTF. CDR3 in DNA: TGCGCCAGCAGCCAACACTTCGTTGGCTATGGCTACACCTTC.

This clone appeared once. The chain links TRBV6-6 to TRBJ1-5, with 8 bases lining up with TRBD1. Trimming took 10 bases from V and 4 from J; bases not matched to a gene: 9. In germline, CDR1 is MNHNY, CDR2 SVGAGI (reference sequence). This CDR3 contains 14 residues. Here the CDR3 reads CATLGQVENQPQHF. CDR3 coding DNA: TGTGCCACCCTGGGACAGGTAGAGAATCAGCCCCAGCATTTT.